One and the same sample provided the 29 T cell receptor beta chains below, sequenced in a study of blood T cell repertoires in COVID-19. Sequenced by immunoSEQ multiplex PCR; TCRdb stores in-frame clones only, minus some. The sample holds 95,000 to 100,000 clones, 91% seen once. Sequencing was done on a sample of peripheral blood. Receptor source: a man aged 45 to 65 with acute or convalescent COVID-19.

This clone appeared once. The chain carries TRBV19 and TRBJ2-1; TRBD2 matches at 11 bases. Germline V lookup: CDR1 LNHDA, CDR2 SQIVND (reference sequence). The CDR3 runs to 15 residues. J lost 3 bases, V lost 6 bases, and 4 bases had no gene match. CDR3 nucleotides: TGTGCCAGTAGAACCGGGACTAGCGGCTACAATGAGCAGTTCTTC. It yields the protein CASRTGTSGYNEQFF.

The V and J genes are TRBV6-5 and TRBJ1-5, with 10 bases fitting TRBD1. Unmatched junction bases numbered 4, after V lost 8 bases and J lost 6 bases. The CDR3 extends over 13 amino acids. Germline V gene lookup returns CDR1 MNHEY and CDR2 SVGAGI. Here the CDR3 reads CASGTGVGQPQHF. The CDR3, as DNA: TGTGCCAGCGGGACAGGGGTGGGTCAGCCCCAGCATTTT.

V gene TRBV7-2 combines with J gene TRBJ2-2; possible D gene TRBD1, 6 bases. The CDR3 is made up of 14 amino acids. V lost 1 base to trimming and J lost 5 bases, with 8 bases between them. From germline, CDR1 is SGHTA and CDR2 FQGNSA. The DNA of the CDR3 is TGTGCCAGCAGCTTAGAAGGACAGACCGGGGAGCTGTTTTTT. Protein: CASSLEGQTGELFF.

V and J are TRBV3-1 (or the pseudogene TRBV3-2) and TRBJ1-6; possible D gene TRBD1, 6 bases. Germline V gene lookup returns CDR1 LGHDT and CDR2 YNNKEL (reference sequence). The CDR3 spans 18 residues. Trimming removed 4 bases from V and 0 bases from J, with 16 bases in between. CDR3 region: CASSLRQDPSSYNSPLHF. The CDR3 nucleotides read TGTGCCAGCAGCCTCAGACAGGACCCGAGCTCCTATAATTCACCCCTCCACTTT.

The V gene is TRBV19, the J gene TRBJ1-2; no clear D. Trimming left V 8 bases short and J 3 bases short, with 10 bases between. CDR1 and CDR2 (germline): LNHDA, SQIVND (reference sequence). There are 12 residues in the CDR3. CDR3 DNA: TGTGCCAGTGTTAGTAGTTACTATGGCTACACCTTC. It encodes CASVSSYYGYTF.

The chain joins TRBV5-8 to TRBJ2-5; D uncertain. V lost 6 bases and J 2 bases, leaving 17 bases between the germline ends. The CDR3 runs 15 residues. The V gene's germline CDR1 is SGHTS and CDR2 YDEGEE. The CDR3 DNA reads TGTGCCAGCACCTCCGCGTCCCGCAATCAAGAGACCCAGTACTTC. As protein: CASTSASRNQETQYF.

The count of this clone is one. The chain couples TRBV3-1 (or the pseudogene TRBV3-2) to TRBJ2-7; 7 nucleotides line up with TRBD1. CDR1 is LGHDT and CDR2 is YNNKEL in the germline V gene (reference sequence). V dropped 4 bases and J dropped 7; count of bases not matched to a gene: 7. The CDR3 sequence is 13 residues long. The CDR3 protein is CASSLPGGWEQYF. In nucleotides, the CDR3 is TGTGCCAGCAGCCTCCCAGGGGGTTGGGAGCAGTACTTC.

The count of this clone is one. This chain links TRBV23-1 with TRBJ1-5, with a possible D match to TRBD1 (5 bases). TRBV23-1 is an ORF; its function is uncertain. Trimming stripped 3 bases from V and 5 bases from J, with 14 bases between. The CDR3 is made up of 15 amino acids. This CDR3 is CASSHPPTDDQPQHF. The CDR3 DNA sequence: TGCGCCAGCAGTCACCCCCCGACAGACGATCAGCCCCAGCATTTT.

The rearrangement uses TRBV7-9 and TRBJ2-2; a weak D match, TRBD1 (5 bases). V was cut by 2 bases and J by 6 bases, with 13 bases left in between. This CDR3 has 15 amino acids. The germline gives CDR1 SEHNR, CDR2 FQNEAQ (reference sequence). The CDR3 nucleotides read TGTGCCAGCAGCTTACTCACCCAGGGTGCCGGGGAGCTGTTTTTT. Its protein is CASSLLTQGAGELFF.

This clone was detected only a few times. Here the CDR3 DNA reads TGTGCCAGCAGTTTAGGAGAGCGGGGTAATCGACCCCAGCATTTT. Translating it yields CASSLGERGNRPQHF. This chain uses TRBV28 with TRBJ1-5; no firm D call. Germline V lookup: CDR1 MDHEN, CDR2 SYDVKM. CDR3 length: 15 residues. V was shortened by 2 bases and J by 10 bases, with 18 bases between the two germline ends.

V usage is TRBV25-1 and J usage is TRBJ1-2, with D perhaps TRBD1 (6 bases). Germline V gives CDR1 MGHDK, CDR2 SYGVNS. This CDR3 region has 14 residues. V gave up 3 bases and J gave up 4 bases, with 12 bases separating them. CDR3 nucleotides: TGTGCCAGCAGTGACCCAGGGGTGGTCTATGGCTACACCTTC. This encodes CASSDPGVVYGYTF.

The chain carries TRBV2 and TRBJ2-1; D remains ambiguous. CDR3 size: 13 residues. Trimming shortened V by 1 base and J by 8 bases, and 9 bases separated the two germline ends. The germline CDR1 and CDR2 sequences are SNHLY and FYNNEI. The CDR3 region has the DNA TGTGCCAGCAGTGAAGACGCTGCGGATGAGCAGTTCTTC. Residues: CASSEDAADEQFF.

The chain carries TRBV11-3 and TRBJ2-1, with 8 bases fitting TRBD1. The CDR3 is 14 amino acids. The ends lost 5 bases at V and 3 bases at J; junction bases unmatched: 3. From germline, CDR1 is SGHNT and CDR2 YENEEA. The CDR3 reads CASSKGQGYNEQFF. In DNA form, the CDR3 reads TGTGCCAGCAGCAAAGGACAGGGCTACAATGAGCAGTTCTTC.

The rearrangement links TRBV9 to TRBJ1-2, with a tentative D call TRBD1 (6 bases). Germline V gene data show CDR1 as SGDLS and CDR2 as YYNGEE. The CDR3 contains 15 residues. V shed 0 bases and J shed 4 bases, with 13 bases lying between them. CDR3 loop: CASSVGQDFSYGYTF. CDR3 sequence (DNA): TGTGCCAGCAGCGTAGGACAGGACTTTTCCTATGGCTACACCTTC. Supplemented by reference TRBV9 and TRBJ1-2, the full variable domain reads DSGVTQTPKHLITATGQRVTLRCSPRSGDLSVYWYQQSLDQGLQFLIQYYNGEERAKGNILERFSAQQFPDLHSELNLSSLELGDSALYFCASSVGQDFSYGYTFGSGTRLTVV.

The chain combines TRBV6-5 with TRBJ1-5, with a possible D match to TRBD1 (5 bases). The germline V and J ends were trimmed by 5 bases and 4 bases, with 9 bases remaining between them. Germline values: CDR1 MNHEY, CDR2 SVGAGI. The CDR3 contains 13 residues. The CDR3 is CASSPGGNQPQHF. In DNA form, the CDR3 reads TGTGCCAGCAGTCCCGGGGGTAATCAGCCCCAGCATTTT.

This clone was recorded only once. This chain uses TRBV4-2 with TRBJ2-3; 9 bases line up with TRBD2. V trimming: 0 bases; J trimming: 0 bases; junction bases outside the gene matches: 7. Germline V gene lookup returns CDR1 LGHNA and CDR2 YNFKEQ. CDR3 size: 18 residues. The CDR3 nucleotides read TGTGCCAGCAGCCAAGATCCCCCTAGCGGGGTTAGCACAGATACGCAGTATTTT. Translated, it gives CASSQDPPSGVSTDTQYF.

A few counts support this clone. The chain combines TRBV12-5 with TRBJ1-1, with a possible D match to TRBD1 (6 bases). Germline V gene sequence: CDR1 LGHNT, CDR2 FRNRAP. This CDR3 region has 11 residues. Trimming cost V 6 bases and J 8 bases, with 10 bases left between them. Here the CDR3 DNA reads TGTGCTAGTGGAAACGGACAGGAAGCTTTCTTT. Its translation is CASGNGQEAFF.

The chain is built from TRBV5-4 and TRBJ1-2; 7 bases agree with TRBD1. CDR3 length equals 15 residues. Trimming took 0 bases from V and 5 from J; bases not matched to a gene: 7. Germline-derived CDR1 and CDR2 are SGHNT and YYREEE (reference sequence). This CDR3 reads CASSLEGTEAYGYTF. CDR3 sequence (DNA): TGTGCCAGCAGCTTGGAAGGGACAGAGGCTTATGGCTACACCTTC.

This sequence joins TRBV4-2 and TRBJ2-1, with TRBD2 matching 11 bases. The CDR3 covers 16 residues. Trimming took 1 base from V and 4 from J; bases not matched to a gene: 3. CDR1 LGHNA and CDR2 YNFKEQ come from the germline V gene. The CDR3 is CASSQGGTSGYNEQFF. The DNA of the CDR3 is TGTGCCAGCAGCCAAGGCGGGACTAGCGGATACAATGAGCAGTTCTTC.

The V and J genes are TRBV11-3 and TRBJ1-5; no firm D call. This CDR3 has 13 residues. V lost 3 bases and J lost 6, with 9 bases in between. Germline V gene sequence: CDR1 SGHNT, CDR2 YENEEA. The CDR3 loop reads CASSFGLSQPQHF. The CDR3 coding sequence is TGTGCCAGCAGCTTTGGACTAAGTCAGCCCCAGCATTTT.

The genes are TRBV19 and TRBJ2-5; TRBD1 aligns across 7 bases. Germline loops: CDR1 LNHDA, CDR2 SQIVND (reference sequence). This CDR3 region has 15 residues. V trimming: 3 bases; J trimming: 3 bases; junction bases outside the gene matches: 7. The CDR3 DNA reads TGTGCCAGTAGTATGCCGGGACAGTCTAAAGAGACCCAGTACTTC. It codes for CASSMPGQSKETQYF.

This chain joins TRBV25-1 and TRBJ1-6, with D uncertain. V was pared by 8 bases and J by 7 bases, with 15 bases between. Germline V gene sequence: CDR1 MGHDK, CDR2 SYGVNS. The CDR3 has 14 residues. The CDR3 nucleotides read TGTGCCAGCGCATATCGGGATCCAAATTCACCCCTCCACTTT. Residues: CASAYRDPNSPLHF.

J is TRBJ2-2 and V is TRBV7-2; D is uncertain. Deletions cut 4 bases from V and 0 bases from J, with 6 bases between. CDR3 length: 14 residues. The germline CDR1 and CDR2 sequences are SGHTA and FQGNSA. Written as DNA, the CDR3 is TGTGCCAGCAGCTCAAGCACGAACACCGGGGAGCTGTTTTTT. It codes for CASSSSTNTGELFF.

The chain employs TRBV6-5 and TRBJ1-5; perhaps TRBD1 as D (6 bases). V shed 3 bases and J shed 9 bases, with 18 bases lying between them. Germline V gene sequence: CDR1 MNHEY, CDR2 SVGAGI. The CDR3 loop spans 15 amino acids. The CDR3 sequence: CASSYTGQSGGPQHF. In DNA, the CDR3 is TGTGCCAGCAGTTATACCGGACAGTCTGGGGGGCCCCAGCATTTT.

The rearrangement uses TRBV7-2 and TRBJ1-5; 7 bases align to TRBD1. The J segment lost 8 bases and the V segment lost 1 base, leaving 14 bases of the junction unmatched. The CDR3 is 17 residues long. CDR1 and CDR2 from the germline V gene are SGHTA and FQGNSA. CDR3 amino acids: CASSLGGLGQATKPQHF. The CDR3 DNA is TGTGCCAGCAGCTTAGGTGGTCTCGGACAGGCCACGAAGCCCCAGCATTTT.

The chain joins TRBV11-2 to TRBJ1-2; D remains ambiguous. CDR1 and CDR2 from the germline V gene are SGHAT and FQNNGV. This CDR3 spans 11 amino acids. Trimming cost V 5 bases and J 8 bases, with 9 bases left between them. The CDR3 is CASSGGKGYTF. For the CDR3, the DNA is TGTGCCAGCAGCGGAGGGAAGGGCTACACCTTC.

This clone is labeled medium-sized. The chain uses TRBV5-6 and TRBJ1-1, with D maybe TRBD1 (6 bases). CDR3 length equals 15 residues. Germline V gives CDR1 SGHDT, CDR2 YYEEEE. Trimming took 2 bases from V and 5 from J, leaving 16 bases between them. The CDR3 DNA reads TGTGCCAGCAGCTTTATACAGACAGGAGAGACTGAAGCTTTCTTT. Its protein is CASSFIQTGETEAFF.

The chain carries TRBV18 and TRBJ1-1, with a tentative D call TRBD1 (5 bases). The length of the CDR3 is 14 residues. The V end lost 5 bases, the J end lost 0 bases, and 10 bases lay between the germline ends. The germline V gene encodes CDR1 KGHSH and CDR2 LQKENI. CDR3: CASSETVMNTEAFF. The CDR3 DNA reads as TGTGCCAGCTCAGAGACAGTTATGAACACTGAAGCTTTCTTT.

The chain recombines TRBV5-1 with TRBJ1-1; D is possibly TRBD1 (6 bases). Germline CDR1 reads SGHRS; CDR2 reads YFSETQ. The CDR3 totals 15 residues. The ends were cut back, 2 bases at V and 1 base at J, with 12 bases in the middle. The CDR3 DNA follows: TGCGCCAGCAGCTTCGGGGGGCCTCAGAACACTGAAGCTTTCTTT. It codes for CASSFGGPQNTEAFF.